This T cell receptor beta chain was recovered during a study of human T cells and chemical hapten exposure. The sample's time point: healthy volunteer bleed at 2 weeks. Blood, whole and unfractionated, served as the source for total RNA extraction. Between the trimmed V and J ends, which lost 6 bases and 0 bases, there was a span of 16 bases. This CDR3 has 15 amino acids. Per the germline V gene, CDR1 is DFQATT and CDR2 is SNEGSKA (reference sequence). Using its own MiXCR run on the RACE reads, TCRdb lists one record per CDR3 protein. Of 130,000 or so distinct CDR3 sequences in the sample, approximately 8.3% were seen once.

Sequencing input: whole blood. This TCR came from a male donor in good health. Some clones in this sample may be carry-over from other donors' samples. The genes are TRBV20-1 and TRBJ2-3; no clear D gene. The CDR3: CSARRVSYSTDTQYF. DNA for the CDR3: TGCAGTGCGAGACGGGTATCCTACAGCACAGATACGCAGTATTTT.